Presented here are 30 T cell receptor beta chains from one specimen sequenced in a study of shared clonotypes between healthy human individuals. Clones were read by immunoSEQ multiplex PCR, and TCRdb kept only the in-frame ones, dropping some. The profile shows 1,400,000 or so clones, 98% to 99% of them singletons. The source material was naive CD4+ T cells sorted from blood. The subset denotes: CD45RA+ positively selected. All receptors derive from a man aged 25-45 years in good health.

The rearrangement links TRBV15 to TRBJ2-1; D may be TRBD2 (7 bases). The germline V gene has CDR1 LNHNV and CDR2 YYDKDF (reference sequence). The length of the CDR3 is 15 residues. Trimming stripped 1 base from V and 7 bases from J, with 14 bases between. In nucleotides, the CDR3 is TGTGCCACCAGCAGAGGGGGCGGGGGCAGGAATGAGCAGTTCTTC. It is translated as CATSRGGGGRNEQFF.

This sequence joins TRBV6-6 and TRBJ1-4, with D uncertain. Trimming left V 0 bases short and J 8 bases short, with 7 bases between. This CDR3 spans 13 amino acids. Per the germline V gene, CDR1 is MNHNY and CDR2 is SVGAGI (reference sequence). Here the CDR3 reads CASSYSKGEKLFF. The CDR3 DNA follows: TGTGCCAGCAGTTACTCTAAGGGAGAAAAACTGTTTTTT.

This chain uses TRBV4-3 with TRBJ2-2; D might be TRBD1 (6 bases). Trimming pared 1 base from V and 5 bases from J, leaving 14 bases between. Looked up from germline, CDR1 is LGHNA and CDR2 is YSLEER. The CDR3 runs to 16 residues. CDR3 coding DNA: TGCGCCAGCAGCCAAGGGGGGTTCAGGGGAACCGGGGAGCTGTTTTTT. This gives the protein CASSQGGFRGTGELFF.

This rearrangement joins TRBV19 to TRBJ2-3; D perhaps matches TRBD1 (5 bases). CDR1 and CDR2 from the germline V gene are LNHDA and SQIVND (reference sequence). CDR3 length equals 14 residues. Trimming cost V 3 bases and J 2 bases, with 9 bases left between them. CDR3 DNA sequence: TGTGCCAGTAGTATTCGACAGTTCACAGATACGCAGTATTTT. As protein: CASSIRQFTDTQYF.

The chain employs TRBV7-6 and TRBJ2-1; D perhaps matches TRBD2 (5 bases). The CDR3 has 15 residues. Trimming stripped 5 bases from V and 0 bases from J, with 11 bases between. Looked up from germline, CDR1 is SGHVS and CDR2 is FNYEAQ. The CDR3 loop is CASSPDWSSYNEQFF. The DNA for the CDR3 is TGTGCCAGCAGCCCGGACTGGAGCTCCTACAATGAGCAGTTCTTC.

V gene TRBV6-1 combines with J gene TRBJ2-7; 9 nucleotides match TRBD1. The CDR3 loop spans 15 amino acids. The V gene's germline CDR1 is MNHNS and CDR2 SASEGT. Trimming took 7 bases from V and 6 from J; bases not matched to a gene: 13. The CDR3 nucleotides are TGTGCCAGCATTAAAAGGGACAGGGCCCTTTTCGAGCAGTACTTC. The encoded protein is CASIKRDRALFEQYF.

The chain carries TRBV7-8 and TRBJ2-7, with 9 bases that match TRBD2. There are 17 residues in the CDR3. The germline CDR1 and CDR2 sequences are SGHVS and FQNEAQ. V was pared by 2 bases and J by 8 bases, with 16 bases of the junction left unmatched. This CDR3 is CASSLPSRASGTSQQYF. CDR3 DNA sequence: TGTGCCAGCAGCTTACCCTCCCGGGCTAGCGGGACTTCCCAGCAGTACTTC.

The chain recombines TRBV7-8 with TRBJ2-2, with 9 bases aligning to TRBD2. The CDR3 length is 15 residues. V lost 5 bases, J lost 6 bases, and 7 bases stayed unmatched. Germline loops: CDR1 SGHVS, CDR2 FQNEAQ. The DNA of the CDR3 is TGTGCCAGCAGCGATCCCCGGACTAGCGCCGGGGAGCTGTTTTTT. The encoded protein is CASSDPRTSAGELFF.

The chain links TRBV10-2 to TRBJ2-1; 14 bases agree with TRBD2. The CDR3 loop spans 19 amino acids. Germline trimming cut 6 bases from V and 0 bases from J; bases unmatched to any gene: 10. Germline values: CDR1 WSHSY, CDR2 SAAADI. CDR3 protein: CASRERLAGGLHSYNEQFF. CDR3 DNA sequence: TGCGCCAGCAGGGAGAGACTAGCGGGAGGGTTACACTCCTACAATGAGCAGTTCTTC.

V and J are TRBV19 and TRBJ2-7; 8 bases match TRBD2. The CDR3 is 14 amino acids. Trimming at V came to 7 bases and at J to 0 bases, leaving 5 bases not matched to a gene. Germline CDR1 is LNHDA and CDR2 is SQIVND (reference sequence). CDR3 region: CASKESGSSYEQYF. CDR3 coding DNA: TGTGCCAGTAAGGAGAGCGGGAGCTCCTACGAGCAGTACTTC.

The chain links TRBV5-1 to TRBJ2-7; maybe TRBD2 (6 bases). The germline V gene has CDR1 SGHRS and CDR2 YFSETQ. V was pared by 0 bases and J by 9 bases, with 19 bases between. The CDR3 runs 15 residues. CDR3: CASSLATAGTERQYF. CDR3 in DNA: TGCGCCAGCAGCTTGGCCACCGCCGGGACTGAGAGGCAGTACTTC.

This chain joins TRBV5-1 and TRBJ2-3; a weak D match, TRBD2 (5 bases). The CDR3 totals 15 residues. Germline CDR1 reads SGHRS; CDR2 reads YFSETQ. V lost 2 bases, J lost 1 base, and 11 bases lay in between. CDR3 region: CASSLGLGGTDTQYF. The CDR3 region has the DNA TGCGCCAGCAGCTTAGGTCTCGGGGGCACAGATACGCAGTATTTT.

The chain is built from TRBV6-5 and TRBJ2-7; unclear D gene. Germline lookup yields CDR1 MNHEY and CDR2 SVGAGI. CDR3 length: 15 residues. The V end lost 0 bases, the J end lost 1 base, and 10 bases lay between the germline ends. This CDR3 reads CASSYSNLVSYEQYF. CDR3 sequence (DNA): TGTGCCAGCAGTTACTCGAATCTAGTTTCCTACGAGCAGTACTTC.

The chain uses TRBV7-9 and TRBJ1-3, with 9 positions matching TRBD1. The CDR3 extends over 16 amino acids. The J segment lost 2 bases and the V segment lost 0 bases, leaving 2 bases of the junction unmatched. Germline lookup yields CDR1 SEHNR and CDR2 FQNEAQ (reference sequence). The CDR3 sequence: CASSLARDRAGNTIYF. The CDR3 DNA reads as TGTGCCAGCAGCTTAGCCCGGGACAGGGCTGGAAACACCATATATTTT.

The rearrangement uses TRBV7-7 and TRBJ2-5, with a possible D match to TRBD2 (5 bases). CDR1 is SSHAT and CDR2 is FNYEAQ in the germline V gene (reference sequence). The CDR3 runs to 13 residues. Trimming took off 8 bases at V and 2 bases at J, with 12 bases between the two ends. The CDR3 loop is CASGSWVQETQYF. The CDR3 DNA sequence: TGTGCCAGCGGGAGTTGGGTACAAGAGACCCAGTACTTC.

This clone was recorded once. The CDR3 nucleotides read TGTGCCAGCAGTGCACTAGCGGGAGGGCTAGGCGAGCAGTACTTC. Translation: CASSALAGGLGEQYF. V usage is TRBV27 and J usage is TRBJ2-7, with 13 bases aligning to TRBD2. The CDR3 extends over 15 amino acids. The ends lost 5 bases at V and 6 bases at J; junction bases unmatched: 7. Germline V CDR1 and CDR2: MNHEY, SMNVEV (reference sequence).

V and J are TRBV5-4 and TRBJ1-3; TRBD1 might be the D (6 bases). This CDR3 has 14 amino acids. Deletions cut 0 bases from V and 4 bases from J, with 8 bases between. Germline loops: CDR1 SGHNT, CDR2 YYREEE (reference sequence). The CDR3, as DNA: TGTGCCAGCAGCTTGGACAGGGTGGGAAACACCATATATTTT. Translating it yields CASSLDRVGNTIYF.

The chain has TRBV7-9 and TRBJ1-2, with 9 positions matching TRBD1. CDR3 size: 14 residues. The V gene's germline CDR1 is SEHNR and CDR2 FQNEAQ (reference sequence). Trimming removed 1 base from V and 6 bases from J; junction bases left unmatched: 3. CDR3 region: CASSLEGQGDGYTF. The CDR3 region has the DNA TGTGCCAGCAGCTTAGAGGGACAGGGTGATGGCTACACCTTC.

The chain is built from TRBV7-2 and TRBJ2-3; 8 positions agree with TRBD2. CDR1 is SGHTA and CDR2 is FQGNSA in the germline V gene. V lost 5 bases, J lost 4 bases, and 5 bases stayed unmatched. The CDR3 consists of 14 residues. The DNA for the CDR3 is TGTGCCAGCAGCCTCTTAGCGGGACCAGATACGCAGTATTTT. This sequence encodes CASSLLAGPDTQYF.

This chain uses TRBV2 with TRBJ2-7; D unresolved. The CDR3 runs 13 residues. V shed 2 bases and J shed 2 bases, with 7 bases lying between them. CDR1 is SNHLY and CDR2 is FYNNEI in the germline V gene. CDR3 protein: CASSETPTYEQYF. The CDR3 bases are TGTGCCAGCAGTGAAACCCCCACCTACGAGCAGTACTTC.

This rearrangement joins TRBV7-2 to TRBJ2-5; D tentatively reads TRBD1 or TRBD2 (5 bases each). The CDR3 has 15 amino acids. Trimming pared 1 base from V and 5 bases from J, leaving 14 bases between. Per the germline V gene, CDR1 is SGHTA and CDR2 is FQGNSA. The CDR3 sequence: CASSLVGGAVETQYF. In nucleotides, the CDR3 is TGTGCCAGCAGCTTAGTTGGGGGAGCTGTGGAGACCCAGTACTTC.

About this clone itself: Other DNA variants within this sample encode the same CDR3. The rearrangement joins TRBV6-5 to TRBJ2-3; 9 nucleotides agree with TRBD1. The V gene's germline CDR1 is MNHEY and CDR2 SVGAGI. J lost 3 bases, V lost 0 bases, and 1 base had no gene match. This CDR3 has 15 amino acids. In DNA, the CDR3 is TGTGCCAGCAGTTACTCGGGACAGGGAACAGATACGCAGTATTTT. This codes for CASSYSGQGTDTQYF.

The chain links TRBV18 to TRBJ2-2; D assignment may be TRBD1 or TRBD2 (7 bases each). CDR1 is KGHSH and CDR2 is LQKENI in the germline V gene. The germline V and J ends were trimmed by 3 bases and 4 bases, with 15 bases remaining between them. This CDR3 is built from 16 residues. CDR3 amino acids: CASSPATGRATGELFF. CDR3 in DNA: TGTGCCAGCTCACCCGCGACAGGGAGGGCCACCGGGGAGCTGTTTTTT. The variable domain in full, with the rest retrieved from reference TRBV18 and TRBJ2-2, is NAGVMQNPRHLVRRRGQEARLRCSPMKGHSHVYWYRQLPEEGLKFMVYLQKENIIDESGMPKERFSAEFPKEGPSILRIQQVVRGDSAAYFCASSPATGRATGELFFGEGSRLTVL.

V usage is TRBV30 and J usage is TRBJ2-5, with D unresolved. Trimming removed 3 bases at V and 1 base at J, with 15 bases between. Germline CDR1 and CDR2: GTSNPN and SVGIG (reference sequence). The CDR3 has 15 residues. CDR3 sequence (DNA): TGTGCCTGGAGAAAGGGAAAGCGAGTCCAAGAGACCCAGTACTTC. Its translation is CAWRKGKRVQETQYF.

V usage is TRBV5-1 and J usage is TRBJ2-3; no clear D. Per germline, CDR1 SGHRS and CDR2 YFSETQ. The ends were cut back, 1 base at V and 10 bases at J, with 16 bases in the middle. The CDR3 covers 14 residues. The CDR3, as DNA: TGCGCCAGCAGCTTGCAACAGCCCCTCGGGTCGCAGTATTTT. It codes for CASSLQQPLGSQYF.

This clone was recorded once. This chain connects TRBV27 to TRBJ2-2; unclear D gene. The V and J ends lost 1 base and 5 bases respectively, with 17 bases between them. CDR3 length equals 17 residues. CDR1 is MNHEY, CDR2 SMNVEV, per germline (reference sequence). CDR3 coding DNA: TGTGCCAGCAGTTTATTTAGTCCCAGAGACATGACCGGGGAGCTGTTTTTT. Translating gives CASSLFSPRDMTGELFF.

This chain connects TRBV28 to TRBJ1-5, with 7 bases aligning to TRBD1. The CDR3 is 15 amino acids. Germline V gene lookup returns CDR1 MDHEN and CDR2 SYDVKM. Germline trimming cut 10 bases from V and 3 bases from J; bases unmatched to any gene: 12. Here the CDR3 DNA reads TGTGCCACCCAAAACGGGGACAGACACAATCAGCCCCAGCATTTT. Protein: CATQNGDRHNQPQHF.

This rearrangement joins TRBV5-1 to TRBJ2-5; 10 nucleotides match TRBD2. V lost 0 bases, J lost 2 bases, and 4 bases stayed unmatched. Germline V CDR1 and CDR2: SGHRS, YFSETQ. CDR3 length: 16 amino acids. CDR3 sequence (DNA): TGCGCCAGCAGCTTGGTCGGAGCGGGAGGGCAAGAGACCCAGTACTTC. Protein sequence: CASSLVGAGGQETQYF.

The chain carries TRBV27 and TRBJ2-3; D is uncertain. The CDR3 spans 13 residues. V was clipped by 2 bases and J by 1 base, with 4 bases between them. The germline gives CDR1 MNHEY, CDR2 SMNVEV (reference sequence). CDR3 sequence reads: CASSLERTDTQYF. CDR3 nucleotides: TGTGCCAGCAGTTTAGAGCGCACAGATACGCAGTATTTT.

The chain couples TRBV27 to TRBJ2-2; 7 nucleotides match TRBD2. CDR3 length: 15 residues. Losses at the gene ends were 1 base for V and 6 bases for J; bases not matched to a gene: 5. The V gene's germline CDR1 is MNHEY and CDR2 SMNVEV (reference sequence). For the CDR3, the DNA is TGTGCCAGCAGTTTATACCGACTAGCCCCCGGGGAGCTGTTTTTT. Residues: CASSLYRLAPGELFF.